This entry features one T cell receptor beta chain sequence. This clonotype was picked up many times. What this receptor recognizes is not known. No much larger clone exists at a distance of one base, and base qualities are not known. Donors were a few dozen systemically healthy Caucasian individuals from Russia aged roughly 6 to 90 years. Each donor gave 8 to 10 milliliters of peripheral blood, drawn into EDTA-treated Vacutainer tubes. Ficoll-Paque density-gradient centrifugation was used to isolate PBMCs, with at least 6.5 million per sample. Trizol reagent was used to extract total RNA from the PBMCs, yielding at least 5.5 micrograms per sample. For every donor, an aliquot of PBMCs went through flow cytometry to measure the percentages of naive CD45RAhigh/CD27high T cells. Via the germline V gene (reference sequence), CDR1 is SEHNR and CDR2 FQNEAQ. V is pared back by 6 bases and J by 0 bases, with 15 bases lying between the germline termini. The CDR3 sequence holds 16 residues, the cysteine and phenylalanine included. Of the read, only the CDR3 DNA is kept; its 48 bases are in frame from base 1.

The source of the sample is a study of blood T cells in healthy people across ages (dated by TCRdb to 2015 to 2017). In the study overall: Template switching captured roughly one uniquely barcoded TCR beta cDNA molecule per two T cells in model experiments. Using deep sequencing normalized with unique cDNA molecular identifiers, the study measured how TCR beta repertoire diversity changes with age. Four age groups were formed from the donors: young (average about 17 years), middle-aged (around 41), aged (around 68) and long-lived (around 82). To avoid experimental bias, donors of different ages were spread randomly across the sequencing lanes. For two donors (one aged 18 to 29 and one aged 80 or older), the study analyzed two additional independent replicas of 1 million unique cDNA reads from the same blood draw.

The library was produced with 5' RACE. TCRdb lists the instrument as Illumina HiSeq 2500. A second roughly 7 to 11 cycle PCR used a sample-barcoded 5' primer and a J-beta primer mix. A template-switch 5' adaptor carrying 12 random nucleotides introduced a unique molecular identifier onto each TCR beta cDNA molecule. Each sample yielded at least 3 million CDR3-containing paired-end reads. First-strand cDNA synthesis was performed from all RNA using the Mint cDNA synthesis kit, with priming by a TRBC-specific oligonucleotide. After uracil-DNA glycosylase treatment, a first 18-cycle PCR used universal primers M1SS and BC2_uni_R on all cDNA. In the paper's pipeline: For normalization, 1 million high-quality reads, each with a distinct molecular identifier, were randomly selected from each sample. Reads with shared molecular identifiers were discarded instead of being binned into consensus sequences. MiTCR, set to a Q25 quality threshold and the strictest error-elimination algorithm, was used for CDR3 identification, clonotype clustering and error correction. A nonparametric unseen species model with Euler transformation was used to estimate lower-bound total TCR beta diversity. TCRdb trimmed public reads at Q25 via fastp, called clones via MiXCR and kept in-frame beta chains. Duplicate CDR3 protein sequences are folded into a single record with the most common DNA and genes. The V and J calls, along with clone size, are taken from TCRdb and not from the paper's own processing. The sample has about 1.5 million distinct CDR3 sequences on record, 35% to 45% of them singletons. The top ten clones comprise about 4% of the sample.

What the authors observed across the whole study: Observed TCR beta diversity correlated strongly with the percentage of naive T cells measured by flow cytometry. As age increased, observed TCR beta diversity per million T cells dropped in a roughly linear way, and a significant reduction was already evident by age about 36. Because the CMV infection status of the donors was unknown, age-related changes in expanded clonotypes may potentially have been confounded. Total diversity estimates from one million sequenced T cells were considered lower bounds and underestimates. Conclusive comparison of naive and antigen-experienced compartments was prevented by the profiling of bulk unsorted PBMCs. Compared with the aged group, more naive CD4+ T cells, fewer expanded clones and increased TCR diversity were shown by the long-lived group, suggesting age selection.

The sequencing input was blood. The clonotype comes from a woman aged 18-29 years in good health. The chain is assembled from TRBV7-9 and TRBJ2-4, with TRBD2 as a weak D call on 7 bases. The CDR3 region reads CASSQRGHLAKNIQYF. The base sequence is TGTGCCAGCAGTCAGCGGGGACACCTAGCCAAAAACATTCAGTACTTC.